This T cell receptor beta chain was identified during a study of T-cell memory formation after mild COVID-19. Study as a whole: TCR clusters showed largely donor specificity.

V dropped 5 bases and J dropped 2 bases, with 5 bases sitting between them. Germline loops: CDR1 DFQATT, CDR2 SNEGSKA (reference sequence). CDR3 size: 11 residues. Broader study findings: Contracting CD4+ clones were located mainly in CM and EM, and CD8+ clones in EMRA.

Concerning this clonotype: No antigen is known for it.

Sample barcodes and UMIs were carried by the TCR alpha and TCR beta cDNA libraries that 5'RACE generated with constant-segment primers. One entry per CDR3 protein, called by TCRdb with MiXCR from the 5' RACE reads. The sample yields roughly 40,000 distinct CDR3 sequences, 7.3% seen once. The source of this sequence is a young man who had mild COVID-19 (a few samples of this study predate the infection). Cell type and time point are not known. The material sequenced was PBMCs or a T cell subset sorted from them (not recorded which). The chain recombines TRBV20-1 with TRBJ2-3, with D unclear. The CDR3 DNA is TGCAGTGCTGTCTCCACAGATACGCAGTATTTT. It yields the protein CSAVSTDTQYF.